The 14 T cell receptor beta chains below come from one sample, sequenced in a study of cytomegalovirus exposure and HLA in healthy donors. PCR was performed using 60 Vbeta and 13 Jbeta primers. The data were produced by immunoSEQ multiplex PCR, yet TCRdb's version contains in-frame clones alone and is incomplete. The sample lists approximately 140,000 clones; roughly three quarters were seen once. Input material: PBMCs. These receptor sequences come from a woman between 50 and 59 years old in good health and CMV-seronegative.

The chain has TRBV6-1 and TRBJ1-2; 9 nucleotides line up with TRBD1. CDR3 length equals 14 residues. The germline V gene has CDR1 MNHNS and CDR2 SASEGT. V shed 6 bases, J shed 8 bases, and the junction held 10 bases outside the gene matches. The CDR3 sequence: CASSELWTGEGYTF. The CDR3 nucleotides read TGTGCCAGCAGCGAGCTTTGGACAGGGGAAGGCTACACCTTC.

DNA for the CDR3: TGCAGCGTTGAAGGGGGGGGGTCCGCTTTCTTT. This codes for CSVEGGGSAFF. V is TRBV29-1 and J is TRBJ1-1; possibly TRBD1 for D (5 bases). Germline assignment: CDR1 SQVTM and CDR2 ANQGSEA. This CDR3 region has 11 residues. The germline V and J ends were trimmed by 1 base and 11 bases, with 11 bases remaining between them.

V usage is TRBV7-2 and J usage is TRBJ2-3, with TRBD2 matching over 12 bases. The junction had 10 bases not matched to a gene; V was cut back by 2 bases and J by 4 bases. The CDR3 contains 18 residues. Per the germline V gene, CDR1 is SGHTA and CDR2 is FQGNSA. The CDR3 reads CASSLYGTSGLRSDTQYF. The CDR3 bases are TGTGCCAGCAGCTTATACGGGACTAGCGGGCTCCGCTCAGATACGCAGTATTTT.

The chain has TRBV5-1 and TRBJ1-6, with 8 bases matching TRBD1. V trimming: 4 bases; J trimming: 2 bases; junction bases outside the gene matches: 11. CDR3 length equals 18 residues. Germline V gene sequence: CDR1 SGHRS, CDR2 YFSETQ. The chain's CDR3 is CASSLRRAGGAYNSPLHF. The DNA for the CDR3 is TGCGCCAGCAGCCTGAGGCGGGCAGGGGGCGCCTATAATTCACCCCTCCACTTT.

This chain connects TRBV6-1 to TRBJ2-1; 10 bases match TRBD2. The CDR3 is 15 residues long. Germline assignment: CDR1 MNHNS and CDR2 SASEGT. The J segment lost 4 bases and the V segment lost 5 bases, leaving 5 bases of the junction unmatched. The CDR3 nucleotides read TGTGCCAGCAGTCTGAGGACTAGCGGTTACAATGAGCAGTTCTTC. Amino acid sequence: CASSLRTSGYNEQFF.

The chain recombines TRBV6-1 with TRBJ2-3; D gene uncertain. Germline loops: CDR1 MNHNS, CDR2 SASEGT. CDR3 size: 12 residues. Trimming took off 2 bases at V and 10 bases at J, with 10 bases between the two ends. Here the CDR3 DNA reads TGTGCCAGCAGTGAACGGGTTATTGCGCAGTATTTT. Translated: CASSERVIAQYF.

The genes are TRBV5-1 and TRBJ1-2; TRBD1 might be the D (5 bases). The CDR3 has 14 residues. Germline-derived CDR1 and CDR2 are SGHRS and YFSETQ. Trimming pared 5 bases from V and 4 bases from J, leaving 15 bases between. The CDR3 DNA is TGCGCCAGCAGTCTCAGGGATAGTAGCTATGGCTACACCTTC. The encoded protein is CASSLRDSSYGYTF.

The chain links TRBV2 to TRBJ2-1; TRBD2 aligns across 10 bases. This CDR3 spans 15 amino acids. Germline V gene data show CDR1 as SNHLY and CDR2 as FYNNEI. The junction had 5 bases not matched to a gene; V was cut back by 1 base and J by 8 bases. CDR3 nucleotides: TGTGCCAGCAGTGAAGAAGCGGGGGGGCCGGATGAGCAGTTCTTC. Translating it yields CASSEEAGGPDEQFF.

The chain joins TRBV5-1 to TRBJ1-1; D call uncertain. The CDR3 length is 14 residues. Trimming cost V 0 bases and J 1 base, with 7 bases left between them. The germline V gene has CDR1 SGHRS and CDR2 YFSETQ. The CDR3: CASSLVTANTEAFF. CDR3 coding DNA: TGCGCCAGCAGCTTGGTAACAGCGAACACTGAAGCTTTCTTT.

The chain couples TRBV30 to TRBJ2-2; TRBD1 agrees at 7 bases. The trim removed 3 bases at V and 2 bases at J, leaving 9 bases unmatched. The CDR3 runs to 16 residues. Germline V gene sequence: CDR1 GTSNPN, CDR2 SVGIG (reference sequence). DNA for the CDR3: TGTGCCTGGAGGGGTAGGGGGCAGGGCAACACCGGGGAGCTGTTTTTT. This gives the protein CAWRGRGQGNTGELFF. Complete variable domain (other parts from reference TRBV30 and TRBJ2-2): SQTIHQWPATLVQPVGSPLSLECTVEGTSNPNLYWYRQAAGRGLQLLFYSVGIGQISSEVPQNLSASRPQDRQFILSSKKLLLSDSGFYLCAWRGRGQGNTGELFFGEGSRLTVL.

This chain connects TRBV29-1 to TRBJ2-7; TRBD2 aligns across 7 bases. The germline V gene has CDR1 SQVTM and CDR2 ANQGSEA. The CDR3 spans 11 residues. With 4 bases clipped from V and 6 bases from J, the junction kept 3 bases outside the gene matches. This CDR3 reads CSVGEGSEQYF. The CDR3 DNA follows: TGCAGCGTTGGGGAGGGTTCCGAGCAGTACTTC.

This clone was observed a few times. The CDR3 is CASSPQWFQETQYF. CDR3 nucleotide sequence: TGTGCCAGCAGTCCCCAGTGGTTCCAAGAGACCCAGTACTTC. The chain uses TRBV27 and TRBJ2-5; no firm D call. This CDR3 is built from 14 residues. V gave up 5 bases and J gave up 1 base, with 11 bases separating them. The V gene's germline CDR1 is MNHEY and CDR2 SMNVEV (reference sequence).

The V call is TRBV29-1, the J call TRBJ1-2, with no clear D. The ends were cut back, 0 bases at V and 4 bases at J, with 9 bases in the middle. CDR3 length: 13 amino acids. The germline gives CDR1 SQVTM, CDR2 ANQGSEA. CDR3 in amino acids: CSVEERERYGYTF. The CDR3 DNA reads TGCAGCGTTGAAGAGAGAGAGCGCTATGGCTACACCTTC.

This clone was seen a single time. The chain recombines TRBV4-3 with TRBJ2-5, with TRBD2 matching over 13 bases. CDR1 LGHNA and CDR2 YSLEER come from the germline V gene. J lost 5 bases, V lost 1 base, and 7 bases had no gene match. The CDR3 totals 17 residues. CDR3 protein: CASSQGWTSGGGETQYF. DNA for the CDR3: TGCGCCAGCAGCCAAGGGTGGACTAGCGGGGGTGGGGAGACCCAGTACTTC.